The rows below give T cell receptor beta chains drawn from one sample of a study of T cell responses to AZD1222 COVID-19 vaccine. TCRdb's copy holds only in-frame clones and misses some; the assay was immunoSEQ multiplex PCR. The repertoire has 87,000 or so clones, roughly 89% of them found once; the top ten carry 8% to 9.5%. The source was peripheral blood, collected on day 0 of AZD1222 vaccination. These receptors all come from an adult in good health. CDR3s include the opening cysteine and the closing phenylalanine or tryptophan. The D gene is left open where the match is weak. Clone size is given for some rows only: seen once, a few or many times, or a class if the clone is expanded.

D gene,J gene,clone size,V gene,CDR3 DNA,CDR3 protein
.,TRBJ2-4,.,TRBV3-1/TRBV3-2,TGTGCCAGCAGCCGCCAGCAAAAGGAAAAGGGGCGGGCCAAAAACATTCAGTACTTC,CASSRQQKEKGRAKNIQYF
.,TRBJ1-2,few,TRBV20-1,TGCAGTGCTAGTCCGCCGGGGGGTCAAGTAGGGGTCTTC,CSASPPGGQVGVF
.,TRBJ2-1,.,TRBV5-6,.,CASSLGFAAGNEQLF
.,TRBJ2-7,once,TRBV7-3,TGTGCCAGCAGCCCCAACGGGGTAGGTGACGAGCAGTACTTC,CASSPNGVGDEQYF
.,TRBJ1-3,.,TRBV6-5,TGTGCCAGCAGTATCGGAAACACCATATATTTT,CASSIGNTIYF
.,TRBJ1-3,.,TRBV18,TGTGCCAGCTCACCTTGGACAGTGTCTAACTCTGGAAACACCATATATTTT,CASSPWTVSNSGNTIYF
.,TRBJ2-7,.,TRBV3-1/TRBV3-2,TGTGCCAGCAGCTACGGGGGTCTCTCCTACGAGCAGTACTTC,CASSYGGLSYEQYF
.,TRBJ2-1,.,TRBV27,TGTGCCAGCAGTTTTGGCTCCTACAATGAGCAGTTCTTC,CASSFGSYNEQFF
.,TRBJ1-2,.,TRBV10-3,TGTGCCATCAGTGAGCTCCGCGACCCTGACTGGAGCGGCTACACCTTC,CAISELRDPDWSGYTF
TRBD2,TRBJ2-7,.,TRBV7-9,TGTGCCAGCATCCGGGGGGAGTCCGAAGAGCAGTACTTC,CASIRGESEEQYF
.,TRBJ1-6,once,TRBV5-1,TGCGCCAGCAGCTTGGTCGAAACAGGAGAACCCCTCCACTTT,CASSLVETGEPLHF
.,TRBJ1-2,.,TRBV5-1,TGCGCCAGCAGCGGGGCAGGGGAGGCCTATGGCTACACCTTC,CASSGAGEAYGYTF
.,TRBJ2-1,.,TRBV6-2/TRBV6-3,TGTGCCAGCAGTTTCTACAATGAGCAGTTCTTC,CASSFYNEQFF
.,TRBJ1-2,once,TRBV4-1,TGCGCCAGCAGCCAAGAAAGCTATGGCTACACCTTC,CASSQESYGYTF
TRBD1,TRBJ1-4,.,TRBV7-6,TGTGCCAGCAGTTACGACAGGGGCGGCACTGAAAAACTGTTTTTT,CASSYDRGGTEKLFF
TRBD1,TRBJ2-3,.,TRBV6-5,TGTGCCAGCAGTTTTGGACAGGCTAATGCAGATACGCAGTATTTT,CASSFGQANADTQYF
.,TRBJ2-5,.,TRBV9,TGTGCCAGCAGCGTAGATCAGGCGGAGACCCAGTACTTC,CASSVDQAETQYF
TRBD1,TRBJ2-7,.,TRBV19,TGTGCCAGTGCGCGGCGGACAGGACCTTCTTACGAGCAGTACTTC,CASARRTGPSYEQYF
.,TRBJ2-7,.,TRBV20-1,TGCAGTGCTAGTGGTCAGGGCCAGGATGAGCAGTACTTC,CSASGQGQDEQYF
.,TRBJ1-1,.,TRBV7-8,TGTGCCAGCAGCTTAGCGGTAGCGACTGAAGCTTTCTTT,CASSLAVATEAFF
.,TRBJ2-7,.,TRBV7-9,TGTGCCAGCAGCTTAGCAAGGACTGCTTCCTACGAGCAGTACTTC,CASSLARTASYEQYF
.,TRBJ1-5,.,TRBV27,TGTGCCAGCAGCACAGATATTAGCAATCAGCCCCAGCATTTT,CASSTDISNQPQHF
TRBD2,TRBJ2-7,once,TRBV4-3,TGCGCCAGCAGCCAAGATTATCGCCTAGCGGGGGGGGGCTACGAGCAGTACTTC,CASSQDYRLAGGGYEQYF
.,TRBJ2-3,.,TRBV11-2,TGTGCCAGCAGCCCATTCACAGATACGCAGTATTTT,CASSPFTDTQYF
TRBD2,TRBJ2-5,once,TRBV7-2,TGTGCCAGCCGTAGCGGGGGGGATGCGGAGACCCAGTACTTC,CASRSGGDAETQYF
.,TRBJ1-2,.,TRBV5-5,TGTGCCAGCAGCTTGATTCCCGGGGCCACCGAGGGTGGCTACACCTTC,CASSLIPGATEGGYTF
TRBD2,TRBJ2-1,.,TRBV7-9,TGTGCCAGCAGGGAAACTGTGACTAGCGGGCGGCAGTTCTTC,CASRETVTSGRQFF
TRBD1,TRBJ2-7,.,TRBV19,TGTGCCAGTAGTCGGGTGACAGGGTCCGGCCTCTACGAGCAGTACTTC,CASSRVTGSGLYEQYF
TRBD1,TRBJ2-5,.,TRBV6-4,TGTGCCAGCACCAACTCCGGGACAGGAGACCAAGAGACCCAGTACTTC,CASTNSGTGDQETQYF
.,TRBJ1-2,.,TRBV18,TGTGCCAGCTCACTATCCAGTGATGGCTACACCTTC,CASSLSSDGYTF
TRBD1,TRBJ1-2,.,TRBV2,TGTGCCAGCAGTGAACGGACTGGTCAGGGGGGTGGCTACACCTTC,CASSERTGQGGGYTF
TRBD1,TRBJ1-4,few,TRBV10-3,TGTGCCACCCGACAGGGCGACCCCAATGAAAAACTGTTTTTT,CATRQGDPNEKLFF
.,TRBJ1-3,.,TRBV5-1,TGCGCCAGCAGCTTGGTTTCCGACTCTGGAAACACCATATATTTT,CASSLVSDSGNTIYF
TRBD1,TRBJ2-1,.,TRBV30,TGTGCCTGGAGTGTATCCGGACAGGGGGCGGATGAGCAGTTCTTC,CAWSVSGQGADEQFF
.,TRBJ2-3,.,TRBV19,TGTGCCAGTTCCCCGGGAGACACTAGCACAGATACGCAGTATTTT,CASSPGDTSTDTQYF
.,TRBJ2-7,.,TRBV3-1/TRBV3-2,TGTGCCAGCAGCCCCCCCCCAGGCGGGGCAGACTCCTACGAGCAGTACTTC,CASSPPPGGADSYEQYF
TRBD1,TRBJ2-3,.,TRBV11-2,TGTGCCAGCAGCGGACAGGGGGCTACAGATACGCAGTATTTT,CASSGQGATDTQYF
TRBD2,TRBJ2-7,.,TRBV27,TGTGCCAGCAGTAACCGGGGGGAGGCCTACGAGCAGTACTTC,CASSNRGEAYEQYF
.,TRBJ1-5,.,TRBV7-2,TGTGCCAGCAGCTTAGTTGGGGGCGATCAGCCCCAGCATTTT,CASSLVGGDQPQHF
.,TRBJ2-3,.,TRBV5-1,TGCGCCAGCAGCTTGGTAGCCAGGACCACCACAGATACGCAGTATTTT,CASSLVARTTTDTQYF
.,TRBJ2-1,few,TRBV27,TGTGCCAGCAGGCTAGGCTGGGATTCAGGTGAGCAGTTCTTC,CASRLGWDSGEQFF
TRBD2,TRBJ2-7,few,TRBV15,TGTGCCACCAGCAGAGGGAGCGGGGGGCCCTCCTACGAGCAGTACTTC,CATSRGSGGPSYEQYF
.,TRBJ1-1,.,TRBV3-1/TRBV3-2,TGTGCCAGCAGCCCACTCTCGGGGCCCGGAGGCACTGAAGCTTTCTTT,CASSPLSGPGGTEAFF
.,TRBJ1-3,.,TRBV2,TGTGCCAGCAGTGCAGGGTCCGGAAACACCATATATTTT,CASSAGSGNTIYF
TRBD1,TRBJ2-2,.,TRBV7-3,TGTGCCAGCAGCCCACGGACAGGGCTCACCGGGGAGCTGTTTTTT,CASSPRTGLTGELFF